This TCR beta chain is drawn from a study of memory CD4+ T cells and cytomegalovirus serostatus. Across the whole study: Of the healthy Belgian adults, roughly ten were CMV seropositive and fewer than 30 seronegative. Study-level results: CMV serostatus prediction reached median AUC about 0.95, or 0.9 with US-trained model. CD4+ memory repertoires contained about 40% of the roughly 160 reported CMV TCRbeta sequences.

The sort gate was single viable CD3+CD4+CD8-CD45RO+ cells for memory CD4+ T cells. The CDR3 contains 13 residues. V lost 1 base and J lost 5, with 8 bases in between. Germline loops: CDR1 SGHTA, CDR2 FQGTGA. Authors' analysis steps: Out-of-frame sequences were removed, leaving about 2,300,000 distinct TCRbeta sequences. Clones were read by immunoSEQ multiplex PCR, and TCRdb kept only the in-frame ones, dropping some. The DNA was the basis for D and trimming; V, J and clone size are from that table. The sample has just over 45,000 clones, 77% seen once; the top ten hold under 0.7%. Remarks on this clone: The antigen is undetermined.

The rearrangement links TRBV7-3 to TRBJ2-5; TRBD1 is a possible D gene (6 bases). This receptor was identified in an adult in good health and CMV-seronegative. The sequencing sample was made of memory CD4+ T cells from blood. CDR3 coding DNA: TGTGCCAGCAGCTTAAGGGGGCCGGAGACCCAGTACTTC. Residues: CASSLRGPETQYF.